The following is a T cell receptor beta chain sequence with its context. This clone's antigen is unknown. No qualities accompany the bases; no much larger clone lies one base away. The data are from a study of regulatory T cells in long-lasting Graves disease (dated by TCRdb to 2020 to 2023). About the study as a whole: To count as having persistent Graves' disease, a patient had to have received antithyroid drug treatment for over 5 years with TSH receptor autoantibodies remaining persistently positive. The study was conducted in China and was registered as a clinical trial. Persistent Graves' disease patients in the clinical cohort had taken antithyroid drugs for roughly ten years on average. Peripheral blood TCR sequencing and RNA sequencing compared persistent Graves' disease patients with newly diagnosed Graves' disease patients. A total of around 35 samples underwent TCR sequencing, from about 13 patients with persistent Graves' disease and roughly 20 patients with newly diagnosed Graves' disease.

The CDR3, cysteine through phenylalanine, is 13 amino acids long. CDR3 DNA is the only sequence kept; it has 39 bases, read in frame from the first base. V was cut back by 6 bases and J by 4 bases, leaving a gap of 12 bases between them. Study-wide findings and limitations: Persistent disease showed preferential use of TRBV28, TRBJ1-2 and TRBJ2-5, whereas newly diagnosed disease favored TRBV20-1 and TRBJ2-1. Persistent Graves' disease patients showed lower TCR Shannon entropy and fewer highly expanded clones than newly diagnosed patients, suggesting clonal expansion. The study examined only peripheral blood because the primary lesion, thyroid tissue, could not be accessed. Only the TCR beta chain was sequenced and analyzed. The authors noted that the small sample size was a limitation that may lower accuracy. Persistent patients shared more public clonotypes among themselves (fewer than 3,000) than newly diagnosed patients did (roughly 910).

The label giving this sample's time point can be read as: persistent/refractory GD, antithyroid drugs over 5 years with positive TRAb. For both TCR sequencing and RNA sequencing, RNA was extracted from PBMCs in TRIzol. The diagnosis of Graves' disease followed American Thyroid Association guidelines. Patients were recruited from an endocrinology department in Xi'an, China. Each patient gave approximately 10 milliliters of peripheral blood, collected in an EDTA anticoagulant tube. Ficoll Paque Plus density gradient separation was used to isolate PBMCs, and no additional T cell sorting was done. An Agilent 2100 Bioanalyzer and agarose gel were used to check RNA quality, while a NanoDrop 2000 measured RNA concentration. The library was generated by multiplex PCR. Sequencing was carried out with an Illumina HiSeq 4000. TCR beta libraries were built with iRepertoire HTBI primers and Arm-PCR amplification of CDR3 regions. Gel purification was performed on PCR products prior to sequencing. The authors' analysis ran thus. Gene usage analysis of CDR3 amino acid clonotypes used the 62 TRBV and 11 to 15 TRBJ segments found across samples. COPE and FqMerger were used to merge filtered high-quality paired reads into contigs. BLAST was used to align contigs to the IMGT TRBV, TRBD and TRBJ reference genes, and CDR3 was defined following IMGT. Any clonotype with a frequency above 0.1% was counted as a highly expanded clone. Shannon entropy served as the measure of repertoire diversity, while the Gini coefficient captured V-J evenness. A clonotype was considered public if more than one individual shared it. The raw public data were reprocessed by TCRdb itself: fastp quality trimming at Q25, MiXCR clonotype calling, in-frame beta chains only. Every entry covers one CDR3 protein and lists the most common genes and DNA from its rows. TCRdb assigned the V and J calls; the authors' analysis was not used. Recorded for this sample are some 370,000 distinct CDR3 sequences; around 23% of them occurred a single time. The ten largest clones represent 25% to 30% of the sample.

The TCR originated in a woman in her thirties or forties with Graves disease. Donor details come from another sample of the same person, matched by shared clones. Here the sequenced sample was peripheral blood mononuclear cells (PBMCs), taken when the disease was refractory, from a patient treated with antithyroid drugs. This receptor chain uses TRBV12-3 or TRBV12-4 and TRBJ1-2, with the D gene call left open. The nucleotide sequence is given as TGTGCCAGCAGGGCCTCTGCGAGCTATGGCTACACCTTC. This gives the protein CASRASASYGYTF.